Below, 18 T cell receptor beta chains from the same sample are listed, as sequenced in a study of response to subunit inactivated influenza vaccine. A single record per CDR3 protein comes from TCRdb applying MiXCR to the RT-PCR reads. The profile shows 590,000 or so distinct CDR3 sequences, 12% to 15% of them singletons. The sequenced sample was PBMCs from blood, obtained less than 15 days before vaccination. The source of these receptors is a man over 45 who received an inactivated influenza vaccine.

The chain couples TRBV24-1 to TRBJ2-5, with D uncertain. CDR1 and CDR2 (germline): KGHDR, SFDVKD. The V end was cut by 3 bases, the J end by 2 bases, with 15 bases between. The CDR3 has 16 residues. For the CDR3, the DNA is TGTGCCACCAGTGATAAGGGTGGTCTCAGACAAGAGACCCAGTACTTC. Translating gives CATSDKGGLRQETQYF.

V usage is TRBV6-1 and J usage is TRBJ2-5, with no clear D. CDR1 and CDR2 (germline): MNHNS, SASEGT. CDR3 length equals 14 residues. V dropped 8 bases and J dropped 0 bases, with 13 bases sitting between them. In nucleotides, the CDR3 is TGTGCCAGCCGAGAAACAGTGTACCAAGAGACCCAGTACTTC. Translated: CASRETVYQETQYF.

With regard to this clonotype: With a far larger clone one base away, a read error is the likely cause. V and J are TRBV5-1 and TRBJ2-1; the D is unclear. Germline CDR1 and CDR2: SGHRS and YFSETQ. The CDR3 extends over 11 amino acids. V lost 4 bases and J lost 8, with 7 bases in between. CDR3 in amino acids: CASSMGYEQFF. The CDR3 nucleotides are TGCGCCAGCAGCATGGGTTATGAGCAGTTCTTC.

This clonotype was observed many times. The J gene is TRBJ2-5, the V gene TRBV12-3 or TRBV12-4, with D perhaps being TRBD1 or TRBD2 (5 bases each). Trimming stripped 2 bases from V and 7 bases from J, with 14 bases between. The CDR3 has 14 residues. The CDR3 coding sequence is TGTGCCAGCAGTTTAAGACGGGACGCGGGGACCCAGTACTTC. It translates to CASSLRRDAGTQYF.

Details on this clonotype: One end of the junction fails to match germline, which may point to a read error. The chain joins TRBV27 to TRBJ2-7, with D perhaps TRBD2 (7 bases). The CDR3 has 16 residues. CDR1 is MNHEY, CDR2 SMNVEV, per germline (reference sequence). CDR3 bases: TGTGCCAGCAGCTTATACCCAACGGGGGGACATTACGAGCAGTACTTC. It codes for CASSLYPTGGHYEQYF.

This clonotype appeared a few times. J is TRBJ2-1 and V is TRBV5-1; D is possibly TRBD1 (6 bases). Germline values: CDR1 SGHRS, CDR2 YFSETQ. V was shortened by 4 bases and J by 0 bases, with 26 bases between the two germline ends. CDR3 length: 20 amino acids. The DNA for the CDR3 is TGCGCCAGCAGCCCCAGACAGGCCGGCGGTTTTATGAGCTCCTACAATGAGCAGTTCTTC. Translation: CASSPRQAGGFMSSYNEQFF.

The gene calls are TRBV5-1 and TRBJ2-3, with 9 bases lining up with TRBD2. Unmatched junction bases numbered 3, after V lost 0 bases and J lost 1 base. The germline CDR1 and CDR2 sequences are SGHRS and YFSETQ. This CDR3 has 16 residues. The CDR3 loop is CASSLDIAGGTDTQYF. The CDR3 nucleotides read TGCGCCAGCAGCTTGGACATAGCGGGAGGCACAGATACGCAGTATTTT.

This clonotype was counted between two and nine times. The V gene is TRBV4-1, the J gene TRBJ1-1, with D possibly TRBD1 on 6 matching bases. The length of the CDR3 is 15 residues. The germline CDR1 and CDR2 sequences are MGHRA and YSYEKL. Deletions cut 4 bases from V and 1 base from J, with 13 bases between. The CDR3 sequence: CASSPADRENTEAFF. CDR3 sequence (DNA): TGCGCCAGCAGCCCTGCGGACAGAGAGAACACTGAAGCTTTCTTT.

This clonotype has only a few counts. The chain couples TRBV28 to TRBJ2-1; 12 bases match TRBD2. The V gene's germline CDR1 is MDHEN and CDR2 SYDVKM. V shed 7 bases and J 10 bases; nucleotides not matched to a gene: 8. This CDR3 spans 14 amino acids. The CDR3: CASTPSGRAWEQFF. For the CDR3, the DNA is TGTGCCAGCACCCCTAGCGGGAGGGCCTGGGAGCAGTTCTTC.

This clonotype was observed at least ten times. The rearrangement uses TRBV12-3 or TRBV12-4 and TRBJ2-3, with D perhaps assigned TRBD1 or TRBD2 (5 bases each). The CDR3 has 13 amino acids. Trimming removed 6 bases at V and 7 bases at J, with 14 bases between. The CDR3 coding sequence is TGTGCCAGCAGCAATCATTCGGGGCATACGCAGTATTTT. Its protein is CASSNHSGHTQYF.

This clonotype appeared a few times. The CDR3 nucleotides read TGTGCCAGCGAAGGCGGCGGGAGGGCCTTGGAGACCCAGTACTTC. Its protein product is CASEGGGRALETQYF. This chain uses TRBV6-2 or TRBV6-3 with TRBJ2-5, with 9 bases fitting TRBD2. Unmatched junction bases numbered 12, after V lost 8 bases and J lost 5 bases. The germline CDR1 and CDR2 sequences are MNHEY and SVGEGT. The CDR3 runs to 15 residues.

This clonotype has only a few counts. The CDR3 coding sequence is TGCAGTGCTAGGAAAGTCCAAGAGACCCAGTACTTC. It encodes CSARKVQETQYF. The gene calls are TRBV20-1 and TRBJ2-5; D is ambiguous. The CDR3 consists of 12 residues. The germline V gene has CDR1 DFQATT and CDR2 SNEGSKA (reference sequence). The V end was cut by 3 bases, the J end by 1 base, with 6 bases between.

DNA of the CDR3: TGTGCCAGCTCTCACAGGGCTTTCTCCTACGAGCAGTACTTC. Translation: CASSHRAFSYEQYF. This sequence joins TRBV18 and TRBJ2-7; the D gene is possibly TRBD1 (6 bases). CDR3 size: 14 residues. The ends were cut back, 6 bases at V and 0 bases at J, with 12 bases in the middle. Germline V gene sequence: CDR1 KGHSH, CDR2 LQKENI.

The chain links TRBV5-1 to TRBJ2-3; 10 bases line up with TRBD2. CDR1 and CDR2 (germline): SGHRS, YFSETQ. The junction had 5 bases not matched to a gene; V was cut back by 1 base and J by 3 bases. There are 16 residues in the CDR3. DNA for the CDR3: TGCGCCAGCAGCTTGACCCTAGCGGGAGAGACAGATACGCAGTATTTT. Translation: CASSLTLAGETDTQYF.

The gene calls are TRBV10-3 and TRBJ1-6; no definite D call. Germline CDR1 and CDR2: ENHRY and SYGVKD. Deletions cut 4 bases from V and 5 bases from J, with 9 bases between. The CDR3 consists of 14 residues. The CDR3 region has the DNA TGTGCCATCAGTGCTGGAAGAAATAATTCACCCCTCCACTTT. Translated: CAISAGRNNSPLHF.

The J gene is TRBJ2-2, the V gene TRBV12-3 or TRBV12-4, with TRBD2 identical over 7 bases. CDR3 length equals 16 residues. With V trimmed by 7 bases and J by 5 bases, 13 bases remained unmatched. The CDR3 nucleotides read TGTGCCAGCACTATCATCGGCCTAGCGGCAACCGGGGAGCTGTTTTTT. Protein product: CASTIIGLAATGELFF.

The chain has TRBV6-1 and TRBJ2-3, with 8 positions matching TRBD2. With 5 bases clipped from V and 0 bases from J, the junction kept 7 bases outside the gene matches. The CDR3 is 16 residues long. Germline V gene lookup returns CDR1 MNHNS and CDR2 SASEGT. The CDR3 nucleotides are TGTGCCAGCAGTAAACTAGCGGTTACTAGCACAGATACGCAGTATTTT. As protein: CASSKLAVTSTDTQYF.

The CDR3 loop is CASSQAAKLFF. The CDR3 DNA is TGTGCCAGCAGCCAGGCGGCGAAGCTGTTTTTT. The chain joins TRBV2 to TRBJ2-2; no definite D call. CDR3 length: 11 residues. Deletions cut 6 bases from V and 12 bases from J, with 11 bases between. Germline values: CDR1 SNHLY, CDR2 FYNNEI.